The 24 T cell receptor beta chains below all came from one sample that was sequenced in a study of graft-versus-host responses after intestinal transplantation. Assay used: immunoSEQ multiplex PCR; TCRdb lists only in-frame clones, some missing. Here the sample spans about 25,000 clones, 80% to 95% being singletons. The source was PBMCs, collected 18 days after transplant. Every receptor here comes from a human patient who received an intestinal transplant, so some T cells may come from the graft donor.

This chain uses TRBV15 with TRBJ2-1; 9 bases align to TRBD1. Looked up from germline, CDR1 is LNHNV and CDR2 is YYDKDF (reference sequence). V shed 6 bases and J 7 bases; nucleotides not matched to a gene: 10. CDR3 length: 15 residues. The CDR3 DNA reads TGTGCCACCAGATGTAGGGACAGGGATTGTAATGAGCAGTTCTTC. Amino acids: CATRCRDRDCNEQFF.

The chain joins TRBV11-3 to TRBJ2-7, with D tentatively TRBD2 (5 bases). The germline V gene encodes CDR1 SGHNT and CDR2 YENEEA. The V end was cut by 6 bases, the J end by 2 bases, with 17 bases between. The CDR3 consists of 15 residues. The CDR3, as DNA: TGTGCCAGCAGTGGAGGAGATAGGGCTCCCTACGAGCAGTACTTC. Translation gives CASSGGDRAPYEQYF.

V is TRBV30 and J is TRBJ1-1; the D is unclear. V lost 4 bases, J lost 0 bases, and 24 bases lay in between. The germline gives CDR1 GTSNPN, CDR2 SVGIG (reference sequence). The CDR3 covers 18 residues. CDR3 nucleotides: TGTGCCTGGAAAGGAGTGGAGTGGGCGGGAATCATGAACACTGAAGCTTTCTTT. It codes for CAWKGVEWAGIMNTEAFF.

The V and J genes are TRBV11-1 and TRBJ2-5; weak D call: TRBD1 (7 bases). V was trimmed by 2 bases and J by 2 bases, leaving 12 bases between them. Looked up from germline, CDR1 is SGHAT and CDR2 is FQDESV (reference sequence). The CDR3 has 15 residues. In DNA form, the CDR3 reads TGTGCCAGCAGCTTATGGCGGGGACAGCAAGAGACCCAGTACTTC. This gives the protein CASSLWRGQQETQYF.

J is TRBJ2-3 and V is TRBV10-2; D call uncertain. The V and J ends lost 2 bases and 5 bases respectively, with 8 bases between them. CDR1 WSHSY and CDR2 SAAADI come from the germline V gene. CDR3 length equals 13 residues. In DNA, the CDR3 is TGCGCCAGCAGTGAGCAATCCCTAGATACGCAGTATTTT. Translating gives CASSEQSLDTQYF.

The chain carries TRBV7-9 and TRBJ2-5; D ambiguous. The J call may be mistaken, given a closer DNA end match to TRBJ2-7. CDR1 and CDR2 (germline): SEHNR, FQNEAQ (reference sequence). This CDR3 contains 13 residues. The CDR3 reads CASSYPSSYEQYF. The CDR3 DNA is TGTGCCAGCAGCTACCCTAGCTCCTACGAGCAGTACTTC.

The J gene is TRBJ2-7, the V gene TRBV9; possibly TRBD1 or TRBD2 for D (5 bases each). CDR3 length: 14 residues. CDR1 and CDR2 from the germline V gene are SGDLS and YYNGEE. V gave up 0 bases and J gave up 3 bases, with 10 bases separating them. Written as DNA, the CDR3 is TGTGCCAGCAGCGTAGGGGACCCTGGCTACGAGCAGTACTTC. Protein: CASSVGDPGYEQYF. Full variable domain (remainder filled in from reference TRBV9 and TRBJ2-7): DSGVTQTPKHLITATGQRVTLRCSPRSGDLSVYWYQQSLDQGLQFLIQYYNGEERAKGNILERFSAQQFPDLHSELNLSSLELGDSALYFCASSVGDPGYEQYFGPGTRLTVT.

This clone is a singleton in its sample. The gene calls are TRBV5-1 and TRBJ1-2; TRBD1 matches at 8 bases. The J segment lost 0 bases and the V segment lost 7 bases, leaving 8 bases of the junction unmatched. CDR1 and CDR2 (germline): SGHRS, YFSETQ. The CDR3 loop spans 15 amino acids. The CDR3 loop is CASVGQENANYGYTF. CDR3 nucleotides: TGCGCCAGCGTGGGACAGGAAAATGCTAACTATGGCTACACCTTC.

This sequence joins TRBV4-2 and TRBJ2-3; D is ambiguous. V lost 0 bases, J lost 2 bases, and 15 bases lay in between. The CDR3 covers 17 residues. From germline, CDR1 is LGHNA and CDR2 YNFKEQ. The CDR3, as DNA: TGTGCCAGCAGCCAAGATCCTGCCCCGTTCATCACAGATACGCAGTATTTT. This sequence encodes CASSQDPAPFITDTQYF.

The chain has TRBV6-5 and TRBJ1-2; the D is unclear. Trimming stripped 0 bases from V and 8 bases from J, with 10 bases between. This CDR3 region has 13 residues. Germline V gene lookup returns CDR1 MNHEY and CDR2 SVGAGI. The CDR3 DNA reads TGTGCCAGCAGTTACTCGTCCTGGGAAGGCTACACCTTC. Its protein is CASSYSSWEGYTF.

V and J are TRBV2 and TRBJ1-6; 9 positions match TRBD1. V dropped 5 bases and J dropped 7; count of bases not matched to a gene: 9. The CDR3 is 16 amino acids. Germline CDR1 is SNHLY and CDR2 is FYNNEI. This CDR3 reads CASSPAGTGRNSPLHF. CDR3 nucleotides: TGTGCCAGCAGTCCGGCCGGGACAGGGCGGAATTCACCCCTCCACTTT.

The chain employs TRBV27 and TRBJ2-7; D is possibly TRBD2 (6 bases). V gave up 5 bases and J gave up 3 bases, with 11 bases separating them. The CDR3 totals 13 residues. The germline CDR1 and CDR2 sequences are MNHEY and SMNVEV (reference sequence). CDR3 amino acids: CASSRGVLYEQYF. CDR3 coding DNA: TGTGCCAGCAGTCGCGGGGTACTCTACGAGCAGTACTTC.

The chain carries TRBV20-1 and TRBJ2-4; D is undetermined. V was pared by 6 bases and J by 11 bases, with 14 bases between. Germline lookup yields CDR1 DFQATT and CDR2 SNEGSKA (reference sequence). This CDR3 comprises 11 residues. CDR3 region: CSANRYTVQYF. CDR3 bases: TGCAGTGCAAACCGTTATACGGTTCAGTACTTC.

The V gene is TRBV27, the J gene TRBJ2-5; TRBD2 aligns across 7 bases. This CDR3 has 14 amino acids. Germline V gene data show CDR1 as MNHEY and CDR2 as SMNVEV (reference sequence). With 6 bases clipped from V and 5 bases from J, the junction kept 9 bases outside the gene matches. The CDR3 DNA is TGTGCCAGCAGCCCCGTGGGGGGGTTCGAGACCCAGTACTTC. It codes for CASSPVGGFETQYF.

This chain links TRBV7-9 with TRBJ1-3, with no clear D. The germline V and J ends were trimmed by 1 base and 0 bases, with 7 bases remaining between them. Looked up from germline, CDR1 is SEHNR and CDR2 is FQNEAQ (reference sequence). This CDR3 contains 15 residues. CDR3 coding DNA: TGTGCCAGCAGCTTAGAGTTTACCTCTGGAAACACCATATATTTT. This sequence encodes CASSLEFTSGNTIYF.

This chain uses TRBV6-1 with TRBJ1-1; TRBD1 matches 7 bases. Trimming removed 7 bases from V and 4 bases from J; junction bases left unmatched: 6. Germline V gives CDR1 MNHNS, CDR2 SASEGT. The length of the CDR3 is 13 residues. In nucleotides, the CDR3 is TGTGCCAGCAAAACGGACAGGAGCACTGAAGCTTTCTTT. Translation: CASKTDRSTEAFF.

This chain uses TRBV6-5 with TRBJ2-7; 10 bases agree with TRBD1. This CDR3 comprises 14 residues. Germline CDR1 and CDR2: MNHEY and SVGAGI. After removal of 2 bases from V and 2 bases from J, the junction contained 0 bases not matched to a gene. CDR3 residues: CASSYGTGAYEQYF. The CDR3 DNA reads TGTGCCAGCAGTTACGGGACAGGGGCCTACGAGCAGTACTTC.

The chain combines TRBV9 with TRBJ1-6; 7 nucleotides align to TRBD1. V lost 4 bases and J lost 5; bases outside the gene matches: 3. Germline assignment: CDR1 SGDLS and CDR2 YYNGEE. The CDR3 is 14 residues long. The CDR3 region is CASSPTGNNSPLHF. The DNA for the CDR3 is TGTGCCAGCAGCCCGACAGGGAATAATTCACCCCTCCACTTT.

The V and J genes are TRBV19 and TRBJ1-6; 7 nucleotides agree with TRBD1. Germline-derived CDR1 and CDR2 are LNHDA and SQIVND (reference sequence). The CDR3 is 15 amino acids. Trimming removed 5 bases from V and 3 bases from J; junction bases left unmatched: 4. For the CDR3, the DNA is TGTGCCAGTAGTTTGGCAGGGGGCTATAATTCACCCCTCCACTTT. Amino acids: CASSLAGGYNSPLHF. The whole variable domain, filled in from reference TRBV19 and TRBJ1-6, reads DGGITQSPKYLFRKEGQNVTLSCEQNLNHDAMYWYRQDPGQGLRLIYYSQIVNDFQKGDIAEGYSVSREKKESFPLTVTSAQKNPTAFYLCASSLAGGYNSPLHFGNGTRLTVT.

V is TRBV6-5 and J is TRBJ2-1; a weak D match, TRBD1 (5 bases). The CDR3 contains 14 residues. Trimming took 4 bases from V and 10 from J, leaving 17 bases between them. Germline assignment: CDR1 MNHEY and CDR2 SVGAGI. This CDR3 reads CASSLSFQGSEQFF. DNA for the CDR3: TGTGCCAGCAGTTTATCCTTCCAGGGTTCGGAGCAGTTCTTC.

This clone was detected once. The chain recombines TRBV6-1 with TRBJ2-7; 9 bases fit TRBD1. CDR3 length: 15 residues. CDR1 is MNHNS and CDR2 is SASEGT in the germline V gene. V was clipped by 3 bases and J by 3 bases; unmatched bases: 6. CDR3 nucleotides: TGTGCCAGCAGTGATTTCGGGACAGGGTTCTACGAGCAGTACTTC. It translates to CASSDFGTGFYEQYF.

This clone has only one observation. V is TRBV5-5 and J is TRBJ2-3, with 9 bases fitting TRBD1. This CDR3 region has 15 residues. With 2 bases clipped from V and 6 bases from J, the junction kept 7 bases outside the gene matches. Per the germline V gene, CDR1 is SGHKS and CDR2 is YYEKEE (reference sequence). The CDR3 is CASSFRDRVSDTQYF. As DNA, the CDR3 is TGTGCCAGCAGCTTCCGGGACAGGGTCTCCGATACGCAGTATTTT.

V usage is TRBV10-3 and J usage is TRBJ2-2, with D unresolved. V dropped 4 bases and J dropped 1 base, with 7 bases sitting between them. CDR3 length: 14 amino acids. The germline gives CDR1 ENHRY, CDR2 SYGVKD. The CDR3 DNA follows: TGTGCCATCAGTGCAGAGGTGAACACCGGGGAGCTGTTTTTT. Translating gives CAISAEVNTGELFF.

The rearrangement joins TRBV5-5 to TRBJ2-4; D uncertain. The CDR3 runs 14 residues. Trimming took 3 bases from V and 9 from J, leaving 16 bases between them. The germline CDR1 and CDR2 sequences are SGHKS and YYEKEE (reference sequence). The CDR3 loop reads CASSSYVLVGIQYF. Here the CDR3 DNA reads TGTGCCAGCAGCTCATACGTGCTGGTAGGCATTCAGTACTTC.